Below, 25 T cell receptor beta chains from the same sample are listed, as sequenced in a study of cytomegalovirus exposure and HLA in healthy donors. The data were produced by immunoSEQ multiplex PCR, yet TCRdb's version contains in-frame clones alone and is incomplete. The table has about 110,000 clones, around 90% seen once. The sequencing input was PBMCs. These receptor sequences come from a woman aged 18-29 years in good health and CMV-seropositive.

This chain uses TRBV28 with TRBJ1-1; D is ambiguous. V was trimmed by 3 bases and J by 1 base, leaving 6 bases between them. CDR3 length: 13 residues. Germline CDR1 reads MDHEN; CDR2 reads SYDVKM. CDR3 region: CASSFQENTEAFF. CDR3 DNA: TGTGCCAGCAGTTTCCAGGAGAACACTGAAGCTTTCTTT.

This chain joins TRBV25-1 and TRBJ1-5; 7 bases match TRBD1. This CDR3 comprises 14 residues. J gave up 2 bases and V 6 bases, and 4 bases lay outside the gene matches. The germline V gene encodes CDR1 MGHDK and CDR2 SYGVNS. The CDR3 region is CASRGQLGNQPQHF. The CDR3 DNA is TGTGCCAGCAGGGGACAGCTTGGCAATCAGCCCCAGCATTTT.

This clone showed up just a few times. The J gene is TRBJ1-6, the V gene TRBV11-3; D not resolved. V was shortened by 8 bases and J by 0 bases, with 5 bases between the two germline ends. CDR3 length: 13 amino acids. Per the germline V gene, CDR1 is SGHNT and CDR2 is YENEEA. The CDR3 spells CASSGSYNSPLHF. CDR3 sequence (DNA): TGTGCCAGCTCGGGCTCCTATAATTCACCCCTCCACTTT.

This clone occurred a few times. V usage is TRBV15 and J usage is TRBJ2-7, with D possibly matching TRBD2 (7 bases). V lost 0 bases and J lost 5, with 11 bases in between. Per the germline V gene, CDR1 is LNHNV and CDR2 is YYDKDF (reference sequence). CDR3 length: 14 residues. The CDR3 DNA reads TGTGCCACCAGCAGAGATCGGGGGGCTGACGAGCAGTACGTC. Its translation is CATSRDRGADEQYV.

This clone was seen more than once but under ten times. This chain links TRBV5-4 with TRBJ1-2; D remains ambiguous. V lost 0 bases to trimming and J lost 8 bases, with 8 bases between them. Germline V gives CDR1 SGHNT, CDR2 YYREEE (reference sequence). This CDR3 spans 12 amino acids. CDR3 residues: CASSLDGSGYTF. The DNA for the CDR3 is TGTGCCAGCAGCTTGGACGGGTCCGGCTACACCTTC. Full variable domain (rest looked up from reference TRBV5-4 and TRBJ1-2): ETGVTQSPTHLIKTRGQQVTLRCSSQSGHNTVSWYQQALGQGPQFIFQYYREEENGRGNFPPRFSGLQFPNYSSELNVNALELDDSALYLCASSLDGSGYTFGSGTRLTVV.

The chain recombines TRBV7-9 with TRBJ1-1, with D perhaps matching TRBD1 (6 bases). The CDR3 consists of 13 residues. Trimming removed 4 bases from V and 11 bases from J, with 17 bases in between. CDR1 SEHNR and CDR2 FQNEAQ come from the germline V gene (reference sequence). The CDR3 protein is CASSSQVKGGAFF. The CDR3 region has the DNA TGTGCCAGCAGCTCCCAAGTCAAGGGGGGGGCTTTCTTT.

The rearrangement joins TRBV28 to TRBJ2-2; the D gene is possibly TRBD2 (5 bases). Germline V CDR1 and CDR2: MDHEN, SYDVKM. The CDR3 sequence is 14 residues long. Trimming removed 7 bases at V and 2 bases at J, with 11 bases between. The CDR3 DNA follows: TGTGCCAGCACCCCGGGAATTAACACCGGGGAGCTGTTTTTT. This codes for CASTPGINTGELFF.

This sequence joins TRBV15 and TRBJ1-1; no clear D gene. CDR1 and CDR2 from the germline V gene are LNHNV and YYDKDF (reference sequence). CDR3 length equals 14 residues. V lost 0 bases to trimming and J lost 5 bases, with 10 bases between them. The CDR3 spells CATSRDLGDTEAFF. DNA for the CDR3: TGTGCCACCAGCAGAGATCTGGGAGATACTGAAGCTTTCTTT.

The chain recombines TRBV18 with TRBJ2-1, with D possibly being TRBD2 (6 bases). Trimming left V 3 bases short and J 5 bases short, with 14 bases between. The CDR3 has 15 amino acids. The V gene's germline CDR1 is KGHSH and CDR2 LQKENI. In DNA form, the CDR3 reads TGTGCCAGCTCACCTGCGGGACTTTCTAACAATGAGCAGTTCTTC. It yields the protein CASSPAGLSNNEQFF.

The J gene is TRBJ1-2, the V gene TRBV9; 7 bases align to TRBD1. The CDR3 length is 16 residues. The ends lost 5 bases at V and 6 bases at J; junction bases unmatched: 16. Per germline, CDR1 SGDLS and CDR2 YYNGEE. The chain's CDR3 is CASRGNEQGSINGYTF. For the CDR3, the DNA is TGTGCCAGCAGGGGAAACGAACAGGGGAGCATCAATGGCTACACCTTC.

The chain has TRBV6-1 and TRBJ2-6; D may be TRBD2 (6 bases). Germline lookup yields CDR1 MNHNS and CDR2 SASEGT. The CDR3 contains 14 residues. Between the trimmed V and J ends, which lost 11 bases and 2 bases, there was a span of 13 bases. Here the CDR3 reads CAVRGGTGANVLTF. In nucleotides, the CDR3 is TGTGCCGTCCGAGGAGGGACTGGGGCCAACGTCCTGACTTTC.

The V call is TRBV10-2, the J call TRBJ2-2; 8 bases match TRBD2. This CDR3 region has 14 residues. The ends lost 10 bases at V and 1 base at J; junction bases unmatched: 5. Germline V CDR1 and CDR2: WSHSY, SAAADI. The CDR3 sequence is CATIAGLNTGELFF. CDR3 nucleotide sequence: TGCGCCACCATAGCGGGGTTGAACACCGGGGAGCTGTTTTTT.

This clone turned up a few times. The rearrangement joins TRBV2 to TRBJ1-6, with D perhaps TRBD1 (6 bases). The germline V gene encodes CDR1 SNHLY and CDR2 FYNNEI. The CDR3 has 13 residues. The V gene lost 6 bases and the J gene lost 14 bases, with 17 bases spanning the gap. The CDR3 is CASRVQGSTTLHF. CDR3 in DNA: TGTGCCAGCAGGGTTCAGGGGAGTACGACCCTCCACTTT.

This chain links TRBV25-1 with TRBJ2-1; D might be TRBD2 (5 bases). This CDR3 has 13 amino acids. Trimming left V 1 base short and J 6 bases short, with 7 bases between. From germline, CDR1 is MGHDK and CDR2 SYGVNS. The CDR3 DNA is TGTGCCAGCAGTGAATCGGGATCCAATGAGCAGTTCTTC. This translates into CASSESGSNEQFF.

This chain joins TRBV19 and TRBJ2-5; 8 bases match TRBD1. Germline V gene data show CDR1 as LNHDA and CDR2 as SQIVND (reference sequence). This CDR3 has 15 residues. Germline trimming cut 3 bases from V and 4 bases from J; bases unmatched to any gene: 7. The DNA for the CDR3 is TGTGCCAGTAGTATTTCGGGACAGGAAAGAGAGACCCAGTACTTC. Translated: CASSISGQERETQYF.

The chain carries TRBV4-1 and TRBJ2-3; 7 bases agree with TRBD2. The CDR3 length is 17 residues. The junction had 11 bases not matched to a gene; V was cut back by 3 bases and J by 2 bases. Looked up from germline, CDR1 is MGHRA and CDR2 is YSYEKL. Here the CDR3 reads CASSHRKSSGTTDTQYF. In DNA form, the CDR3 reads TGCGCCAGCAGCCACAGAAAGTCTAGCGGAACCACAGATACGCAGTATTTT.

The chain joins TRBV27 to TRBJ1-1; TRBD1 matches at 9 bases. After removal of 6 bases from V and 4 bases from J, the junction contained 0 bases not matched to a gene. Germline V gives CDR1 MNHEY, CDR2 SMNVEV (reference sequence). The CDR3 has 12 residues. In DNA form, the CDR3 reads TGTGCCAGCAGGACAGGGGGCACTGAAGCTTTCTTT. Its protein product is CASRTGGTEAFF.

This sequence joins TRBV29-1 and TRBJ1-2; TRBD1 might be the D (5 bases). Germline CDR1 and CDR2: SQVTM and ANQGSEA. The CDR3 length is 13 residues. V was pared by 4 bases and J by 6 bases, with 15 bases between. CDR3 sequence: CSVVDGAWDGYTF. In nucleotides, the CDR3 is TGCAGCGTTGTTGATGGGGCTTGGGATGGCTACACCTTC.

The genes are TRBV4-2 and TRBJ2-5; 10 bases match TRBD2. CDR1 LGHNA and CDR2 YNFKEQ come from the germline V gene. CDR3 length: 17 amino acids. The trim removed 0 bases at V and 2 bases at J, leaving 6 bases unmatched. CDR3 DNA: TGTGCCAGCAGCCAAGATTCAGTACTAGCGGGACAAGAGACCCAGTACTTC. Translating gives CASSQDSVLAGQETQYF.

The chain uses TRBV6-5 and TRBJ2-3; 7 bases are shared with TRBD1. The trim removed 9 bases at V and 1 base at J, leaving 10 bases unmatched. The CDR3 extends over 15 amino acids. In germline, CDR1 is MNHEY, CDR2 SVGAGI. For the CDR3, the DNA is TGTGCCAGTTGCTTGACACAGGGGCGCACAGATACGCAGTATTTT. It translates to CASCLTQGRTDTQYF.

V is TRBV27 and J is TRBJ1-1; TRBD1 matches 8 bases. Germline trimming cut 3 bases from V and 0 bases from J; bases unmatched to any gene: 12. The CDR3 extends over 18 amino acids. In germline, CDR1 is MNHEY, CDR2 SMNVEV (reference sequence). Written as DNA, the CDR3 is TGTGCCAGCAGTTTCCGACGGACAGGGCGAGAGGTGAACACTGAAGCTTTCTTT. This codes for CASSFRRTGREVNTEAFF.

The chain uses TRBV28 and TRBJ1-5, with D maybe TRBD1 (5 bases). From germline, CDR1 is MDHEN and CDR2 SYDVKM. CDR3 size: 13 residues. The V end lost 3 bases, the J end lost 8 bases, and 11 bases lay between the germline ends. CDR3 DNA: TGTGCCAGCAGTTTTGGGGGGTGGGAGCCCCAGCATTTT. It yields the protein CASSFGGWEPQHF.

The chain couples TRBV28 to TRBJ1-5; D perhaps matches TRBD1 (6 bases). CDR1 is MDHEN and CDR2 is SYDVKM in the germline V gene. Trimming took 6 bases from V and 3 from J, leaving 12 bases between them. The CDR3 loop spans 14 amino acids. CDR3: CASRTDRINQPQHF. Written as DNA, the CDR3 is TGTGCCAGCAGGACTGACAGGATCAATCAGCCCCAGCATTTT.

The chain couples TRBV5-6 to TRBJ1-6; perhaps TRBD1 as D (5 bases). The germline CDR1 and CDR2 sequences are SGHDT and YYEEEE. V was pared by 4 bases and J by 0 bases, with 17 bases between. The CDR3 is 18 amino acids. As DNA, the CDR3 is TGTGCCAGCAGCCCCCTTACCCGCGGGGGCTCCTATAATTCACCCCTCCACTTT. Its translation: CASSPLTRGGSYNSPLHF.

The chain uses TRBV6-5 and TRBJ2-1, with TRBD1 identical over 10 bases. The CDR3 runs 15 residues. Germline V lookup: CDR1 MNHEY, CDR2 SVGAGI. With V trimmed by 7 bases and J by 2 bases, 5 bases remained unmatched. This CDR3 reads CASTSGTGAYNEQFF. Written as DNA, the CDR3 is TGTGCCAGCACCTCCGGGACAGGGGCCTACAATGAGCAGTTCTTC.